The 31 T cell receptor beta chains below come from one sample, sequenced in a study of identical twins. One entry per CDR3 protein results from TCRdb running MiXCR on the 5' RACE reads. The repertoire has under 300,000 distinct CDR3 sequences, approximately 12% of them found once; the top ten carry roughly 4%. The sample was also reused in another study, on yellow fever vaccine responses in identical twins.

The sequenced material came from memory (CD45RO+) T cells sorted from blood. The receptors here all came from a young woman in good health.

The CDR3 DNA is TGTGCCAGCAGTTTATCCCGAGGAGGGAGGGGTGGCACCGGGGAGCTGTTTTTT. Amino acids: CASSLSRGGRGGTGELFF. The V and J genes are TRBV28 and TRBJ2-2, with 7 bases matching TRBD2. The CDR3 contains 18 residues. J lost 4 bases, V lost 1 base, and 12 bases had no gene match. Germline V gives CDR1 MDHEN, CDR2 SYDVKM.

This clonotype appeared many times. The genes are TRBV14 and TRBJ2-7; 7 bases align to TRBD2. Germline CDR1 SGHDN, CDR2 FVKESK. V lost 4 bases to trimming and J lost 2 bases; unmatched junction nucleotides: 11. This CDR3 is built from 16 residues. The CDR3 sequence is CASSRQLAVNTYEQYF. The CDR3 DNA reads as TGTGCCAGCAGCCGCCAGCTAGCGGTGAATACCTACGAGCAGTACTTC. The full variable domain, rest sourced from reference TRBV14 and TRBJ2-7, is EAGVTQFPSHSVIEKGQTVTLRCDPISGHDNLYWYRRVMGKEIKFLLHFVKESKQDESGMPNNRFLAERTGGTYSTLKVQPAELEDSGVYFCASSRQLAVNTYEQYFGPGTRLTVT.

This clonotype was counted many times. The chain joins TRBV5-1 to TRBJ1-4, with 9 bases that match TRBD1. Germline CDR1 SGHRS, CDR2 YFSETQ. This CDR3 is built from 16 residues. The J segment lost 7 bases and the V segment lost 5 bases, leaving 12 bases of the junction unmatched. The CDR3 here is CASRPLGQGSTEKLFF. The CDR3 DNA is TGCGCCAGCAGACCCCTCGGACAGGGGTCTACTGAAAAACTGTTTTTT.

This clonotype was counted between two and nine times. This chain links TRBV30 with TRBJ2-1; D is unresolved. Trimming stripped 2 bases from V and 6 bases from J, with 8 bases between. Germline lookup yields CDR1 GTSNPN and CDR2 SVGIG (reference sequence). The CDR3 is 12 residues long. The CDR3 sequence: CAWSLVFNEQFF. The CDR3, as DNA: TGTGCCTGGAGTTTAGTATTCAATGAGCAGTTCTTC.

In this sample, this clonotype turned up many times. The rearrangement joins TRBV12-3 or TRBV12-4 to TRBJ2-4; 8 nucleotides agree with TRBD2. The CDR3 is made up of 14 amino acids. The V gene end was trimmed by 3 bases and the J gene end by 9 bases; junction bases not matched to a gene: 7. The CDR3 spells CASSLGLGVGIQYF. In DNA form, the CDR3 reads TGTGCCAGCAGTTTGGGACTAGGAGTTGGCATTCAGTACTTC.

This clonotype was recorded at least ten times. V is TRBV20-1 and J is TRBJ2-2; 7 positions match TRBD2. V lost 1 base, J lost 3 bases, and 2 bases stayed unmatched. In germline, CDR1 is DFQATT, CDR2 SNEGSKA (reference sequence). The CDR3 sequence is 14 residues long. As DNA, the CDR3 is TGCAGTGCTAGAGGGGGGAGGGACACCGGGGAGCTGTTTTTT. Residues: CSARGGRDTGELFF.

This clonotype appeared many times. J is TRBJ2-2 and V is TRBV6-2 or TRBV6-3; TRBD2 matches at 7 bases. The CDR3 consists of 14 residues. From germline, CDR1 is MNHEY and CDR2 SVGEGT. Germline trimming cut 6 bases from V and 6 bases from J; bases unmatched to any gene: 7. CDR3 residues: CASSPGGGSGELFF. In nucleotides, the CDR3 is TGTGCCAGCAGCCCGGGAGGAGGGTCCGGGGAGCTGTTTTTT.

The rearrangement joins TRBV5-1 to TRBJ2-7, with TRBD2 identical over 8 bases. The CDR3 runs to 17 residues. V trimming: 1 base; J trimming: 3 bases; junction bases outside the gene matches: 12. CDR1 is SGHRS and CDR2 is YFSETQ in the germline V gene. The CDR3 is CASSLTRSGAGVYEQYF. In DNA form, the CDR3 reads TGCGCCAGCAGCTTGACTCGAAGCGGAGCGGGAGTCTACGAGCAGTACTTC.

Note on this clonotype: One end of the junction fails to match germline, which may point to a read error. The chain links TRBV7-2 to TRBJ2-5; weak D call: TRBD1 (6 bases). The CDR3 runs to 13 residues. The germline V gene has CDR1 SGHTA and CDR2 FQGNSA. This chain's CDR3 is CPSRYTGLETQYF. In DNA form, the CDR3 reads TGTCCCAGCAGATATACAGGGTTAGAGACCCAGTACTTC.

This clonotype was picked up a small number of times. The rearrangement links TRBV20-1 to TRBJ2-1; D not certain. Looked up from germline, CDR1 is DFQATT and CDR2 is SNEGSKA (reference sequence). V gave up 3 bases and J gave up 1 base, with 10 bases separating them. The CDR3 runs 14 residues. The CDR3 spells CSARDGRSYNEQFF. The CDR3 nucleotides read TGCAGTGCTAGGGACGGACGATCCTACAATGAGCAGTTCTTC.

This clonotype showed up just once. The chain is built from TRBV7-3 and TRBJ2-3; 8 bases are shared with TRBD2. Germline V CDR1 and CDR2: SGHTA, FQGTGA. There are 18 residues in the CDR3. V dropped 0 bases and J dropped 5; count of bases not matched to a gene: 13. CDR3 loop: CASSLTSAGSSGLDTQYF. The CDR3 DNA reads as TGTGCCAGCAGCTTAACTTCCGCCGGTTCTAGCGGGTTAGATACGCAGTATTTT.

The chain is built from TRBV4-3 and TRBJ2-7, with a possible D match to TRBD2 (5 bases). This CDR3 has 16 amino acids. V shed 3 bases and J shed 0 bases, with 15 bases lying between them. Germline V lookup: CDR1 LGHNA, CDR2 YSLEER. CDR3 sequence (DNA): TGCGCCAGCAGCCAGTGGGCGGGTGGAATCTCCTACGAGCAGTACTTC. Translated: CASSQWAGGISYEQYF.

This clonotype was counted only a few times. CDR3 sequence: CSVDAGYDTEAFF. The CDR3 region has the DNA TGCAGCGTTGACGCAGGGTACGACACTGAAGCTTTCTTT. The chain is built from TRBV29-1 and TRBJ1-1; D perhaps matches TRBD1 (5 bases). The CDR3 totals 13 residues. Per germline, CDR1 SQVTM and CDR2 ANQGSEA. Trimming cost V 3 bases and J 3 bases, with 11 bases left between them.

This clonotype has a handful of counts. This chain joins TRBV7-9 and TRBJ2-7, with D hard to call. Trimming left V 8 bases short and J 0 bases short, with 11 bases between. The germline V gene encodes CDR1 SEHNR and CDR2 FQNEAQ (reference sequence). This CDR3 has 13 residues. The DNA for the CDR3 is TGTGCCAGCGCGGTACCCAGCTCCTACGAGCAGTACTTC. Amino acid sequence: CASAVPSSYEQYF.

Comments on this clonotype: The CDR3 carries no conserved terminal phenylalanine or tryptophan, so it likely arises from a read error. This chain uses TRBV14 with TRBJ2-7; D remains ambiguous. CDR3 length: 15 amino acids. CDR1 is SGHDN, CDR2 FVKESK, per germline. V lost 0 bases to trimming and J lost 3 bases, with 12 bases between them. The CDR3 sequence: CASSQEILPLYEQYL. As DNA, the CDR3 is TGTGCCAGCAGCCAAGAAATTCTACCCCTCTACGAGCAGTACCTC.

This clonotype was observed at least ten times. The V call is TRBV10-3, the J call TRBJ1-1; a weak D match, TRBD1 (6 bases). The V gene's germline CDR1 is ENHRY and CDR2 SYGVKD. The CDR3 consists of 12 residues. V lost 6 bases and J lost 7, with 12 bases in between. CDR3 bases: TGTGCCATCAGCAGGACAGCCGATGAAGCTTTCTTT. Protein product: CAISRTADEAFF.

This clonotype was observed a handful of times. The V call is TRBV20-1, the J call TRBJ1-1, with D maybe TRBD1 (6 bases). The germline gives CDR1 DFQATT, CDR2 SNEGSKA (reference sequence). Trimming stripped 0 bases from V and 6 bases from J, with 20 bases between. The CDR3 length is 16 residues. The CDR3 spells CSARENAKQGRPEAFF. The CDR3 DNA is TGCAGTGCTAGAGAGAACGCGAAACAGGGACGGCCTGAAGCTTTCTTT.

The rearrangement links TRBV30 to TRBJ2-6; unclear D gene. The CDR3 has 13 amino acids. Germline V gene data show CDR1 as GTSNPN and CDR2 as SVGIG (reference sequence). V gave up 3 bases and J gave up 0 bases, with 3 bases separating them. Here the CDR3 DNA reads TGTGCCTGGAGAGTCTCTGGGGCCAACGTCCTGACTTTC. It codes for CAWRVSGANVLTF.

This chain uses TRBV7-2 with TRBJ2-3, with 8 bases identical to TRBD2. CDR1 is SGHTA, CDR2 FQGNSA, per germline. The V gene end was trimmed by 5 bases and the J gene end by 4 bases; junction bases not matched to a gene: 8. The CDR3 contains 15 residues. The CDR3 protein is CASSPTGGLSDTQYF. The CDR3 bases are TGTGCCAGCAGCCCGACGGGGGGGCTCTCAGATACGCAGTATTTT.

In DNA, the CDR3 is TGTGCCAGCAGTGGTCAGGAGCCCCAGCATTTT. Translated: CASSGQEPQHF. The chain uses TRBV6-1 and TRBJ1-5, with D unclear. Germline lookup yields CDR1 MNHNS and CDR2 SASEGT. This CDR3 has 11 amino acids. The germline V and J ends were trimmed by 4 bases and 8 bases, with 6 bases remaining between them.

This clonotype was seen a few times. The gene calls are TRBV11-2 and TRBJ2-2; D might be TRBD1 (5 bases). The CDR3 consists of 13 residues. Trimming took 0 bases from V and 9 from J, leaving 8 bases between them. Per the germline V gene, CDR1 is SGHAT and CDR2 is FQNNGV. As DNA, the CDR3 is TGTGCCAGCAGCTTAGATAGGGGCAGGGAGCTGTTTTTT. It is translated as CASSLDRGRELFF. The full variable domain, rest sourced from reference TRBV11-2 and TRBJ2-2, is EAGVAQSPRYKIIEKRQSVAFWCNPISGHATLYWYQQILGQGPKLLIQFQNNGVVDDSQLPKDRFSAERLKGVDSTLKIQPAKLEDSAVYLCASSLDRGRELFFGEGSRLTVL.

This clonotype occurred a few times. The chain has TRBV9 and TRBJ2-1; D perhaps matches TRBD2 (5 bases). The ends were cut back, 2 bases at V and 6 bases at J, with 12 bases in the middle. The CDR3 runs 14 residues. The V gene's germline CDR1 is SGDLS and CDR2 YYNGEE. This chain's CDR3 is CASSVGVSSNEQFF. In nucleotides, the CDR3 is TGTGCCAGCAGCGTCGGGGTCTCTAGCAATGAGCAGTTCTTC.

The sample holds many counts of this clonotype. The chain combines TRBV27 with TRBJ2-7; D may correspond to TRBD1 or TRBD2 (5 bases each). The CDR3 spans 13 residues. The V end was cut by 3 bases, the J end by 2 bases, with 8 bases between. Germline CDR1 and CDR2: MNHEY and SMNVEV (reference sequence). The CDR3 DNA is TGTGCCAGCAGTTTCCGGGACCCCTACGAGCAGTACTTC. Translation gives CASSFRDPYEQYF.

This clonotype was counted between two and nine times. The genes are TRBV20-1 and TRBJ2-5; D remains ambiguous. The CDR3 consists of 14 residues. Germline loops: CDR1 DFQATT, CDR2 SNEGSKA (reference sequence). The germline V and J ends were trimmed by 0 bases and 5 bases, with 13 bases remaining between them. CDR3 in DNA: TGCAGTGCTAGAGATAGTGGCGGTCCGGAGACCCAGTACTTC. It encodes CSARDSGGPETQYF.

The table lists this clonotype with a few counts. V is TRBV20-1 and J is TRBJ2-3; 9 bases agree with TRBD2. Germline-derived CDR1 and CDR2 are DFQATT and SNEGSKA (reference sequence). CDR3 size: 15 residues. V dropped 3 bases and J dropped 2; count of bases not matched to a gene: 6. Here the CDR3 reads CSASGLAGLTDTQYF. CDR3 nucleotide sequence: TGCAGTGCTAGTGGTCTAGCGGGACTCACAGATACGCAGTATTTT.

The chain uses TRBV12-3 or TRBV12-4 and TRBJ1-2, with D possibly TRBD1 on 5 matching bases. V was cut by 2 bases and J by 7 bases, with 11 bases left in between. This CDR3 has 13 amino acids. CDR3 residues: CASSLPPGGGYTF. CDR3 nucleotides: TGTGCCAGCAGTTTACCGCCGGGGGGTGGCTACACCTTC.

This clonotype came up a few times. The J gene is TRBJ2-4, the V gene TRBV5-1; D gene ambiguous. The CDR3 contains 15 residues. The germline V and J ends were trimmed by 0 bases and 5 bases, with 12 bases remaining between them. Germline-derived CDR1 and CDR2 are SGHRS and YFSETQ. As DNA, the CDR3 is TGCGCCAGCAGCTTGGAGGCTGGACGCCAAAACATTCAGTACTTC. The encoded protein is CASSLEAGRQNIQYF.

This clonotype occurred many times. The chain carries TRBV6-4 and TRBJ2-3; no firm D call. CDR1 is MRHNA, CDR2 SNTAGT, per germline. There are 14 residues in the CDR3. V lost 5 bases, J lost 0 bases, and 9 bases lay in between. The CDR3 reads CASSLTTSTDTQYF. Here the CDR3 DNA reads TGTGCCAGCAGTTTAACTACTAGCACAGATACGCAGTATTTT.

This chain links TRBV21-1 with TRBJ1-1; TRBD1 was called by the table and not checked on the DNA. TRBV21-1 is shown as a pseudogene. The CDR3 is 19 amino acids. CDR3 sequence reads: CASSKKLAHRGREGTEAFF. In DNA form, the CDR3 reads TGTGCCAGCAGCAAAAAACTCGCCCACAGGGGCCGAGAGGGTACTGAAGCTTTCTTT.

Concerning this clonotype: A read error may produce the germline difference seen at one junction end. The chain is built from TRBV7-2 and TRBJ2-3, with D perhaps matching TRBD1 (7 bases). The germline V gene has CDR1 SGHTA and CDR2 FQGNSA. The CDR3 loop spans 14 amino acids. CDR3 amino acids: CVSSAFQGGNTQYF. DNA of the CDR3: TGTGTCAGCAGCGCTTTTCAGGGGGGAAATACGCAGTATTTT.

V is TRBV28 and J is TRBJ2-5; TRBD1 agrees at 9 bases. V was clipped by 4 bases and J by 1 base; unmatched bases: 4. The CDR3 spans 15 residues. CDR1 and CDR2 (germline): MDHEN, SYDVKM. The CDR3 nucleotides are TGTGCCAGCAGTTCGCCGGGACAGGGCCAAGAGACCCAGTACTTC. It codes for CASSSPGQGQETQYF.